This T cell receptor beta chain was captured in a study of blood T cells in healthy people across ages. V was shortened by 4 bases and J by 6 bases, with 18 bases between the two germline ends. The CDR3 spans 15 residues. Looked up from germline, CDR1 is SEHNR and CDR2 is FQNEAQ (reference sequence). There were at least 6 micrograms of total RNA extracted from every sample. Study-level results: Roughly linear declines in TCR beta diversity per million T cells occurred with age. Changes in expanded clonotypes were possibly confounded, as the CMV status of donors was unknown.

In its sample, this clonotype was seen a few times. Its target is not known. A sample-barcoded 5' primer and a J-beta primer mix were used in a second PCR of roughly 6 to 12 cycles. Each cDNA molecule received a tag from a template-switch adaptor that had 12 random nucleotides. One entry per CDR3 protein results from TCRdb running MiXCR on the 5' RACE reads. The table lists roughly 1,700,000 distinct CDR3 sequences, roughly 28% of them singletons. The TCR sequence derives from a woman aged 30 to 39 in good health. The J gene is TRBJ1-1, the V gene TRBV7-9, with a possible D match to TRBD1 (5 bases). Sample: blood. The CDR3 DNA is TGTGCCAGCAGCTCCCGTGTTGGGGGAATCTCTGAAGCTTTCTTT. This codes for CASSSRVGGISEAFF.